The 5 T cell receptor beta chains below come from one sample, sequenced in a study of cytomegalovirus exposure and HLA in healthy donors. PCR employed 60 Vbeta and 13 Jbeta primers. TCRdb keeps only in-frame clones here, not all; method: immunoSEQ multiplex PCR. Among roughly 110,000 clones listed, over 70% were seen once. The sequenced sample consisted of PBMCs. All receptors come from a man aged 30 to 39 in good health and CMV-seronegative.

This clone showed up just once. V and J are TRBV7-3 and TRBJ1-5; 7 positions match TRBD1. Germline V CDR1 and CDR2: SGHTA, FQGTGA. This CDR3 is built from 16 residues. With 3 bases clipped from V and 1 base from J, the junction kept 6 bases outside the gene matches. CDR3 in amino acids: CASSFYRGDSNQPQHF. CDR3 DNA: TGTGCCAGCAGCTTCTACAGGGGAGACAGCAATCAGCCCCAGCATTTT.

CDR3 residues: CASSLTSGVSYNEQFF. The CDR3 region has the DNA TGTGCCAGCAGCCTTACTAGCGGGGTGTCCTACAATGAGCAGTTCTTC. The chain has TRBV4-2 and TRBJ2-1; 10 nucleotides line up with TRBD2. CDR3 length: 16 amino acids. Germline V gives CDR1 LGHNA, CDR2 YNFKEQ. J gave up 1 base and V 4 bases, and 4 bases lay outside the gene matches.

In this sample, this clone turned up a few times. This chain connects TRBV6-1 to TRBJ2-2, with D perhaps TRBD2 (6 bases). V lost 3 bases and J lost 8, with 16 bases in between. Germline CDR1 is MNHNS and CDR2 is SASEGT. The CDR3 is 15 amino acids. CDR3 in DNA: TGTGCCAGCAGTGAGGGACTCGTTGGAGCGGGGGAGCTGTTTTTT. Amino acids: CASSEGLVGAGELFF.

The chain is built from TRBV11-2 and TRBJ2-3, with D possibly matching TRBD1 (6 bases). Germline CDR1 SGHAT, CDR2 FQNNGV. Trimming shortened V by 0 bases and J by 11 bases, and 12 bases separated the two germline ends. The CDR3 runs to 13 residues. The CDR3 protein is CASSLDQGRGQYF. The CDR3 bases are TGTGCCAGCAGCTTAGATCAGGGGCGTGGGCAGTATTTT.

The chain recombines TRBV27 with TRBJ1-2; 9 bases match TRBD1. Losses at the gene ends were 6 bases for V and 7 bases for J; bases not matched to a gene: 9. The germline gives CDR1 MNHEY, CDR2 SMNVEV (reference sequence). The CDR3 runs to 14 residues. CDR3 DNA: TGTGCCAGCAGAAGGACAGGGGCAATGGGTGGCTACACCTTC. Translating gives CASRRTGAMGGYTF.